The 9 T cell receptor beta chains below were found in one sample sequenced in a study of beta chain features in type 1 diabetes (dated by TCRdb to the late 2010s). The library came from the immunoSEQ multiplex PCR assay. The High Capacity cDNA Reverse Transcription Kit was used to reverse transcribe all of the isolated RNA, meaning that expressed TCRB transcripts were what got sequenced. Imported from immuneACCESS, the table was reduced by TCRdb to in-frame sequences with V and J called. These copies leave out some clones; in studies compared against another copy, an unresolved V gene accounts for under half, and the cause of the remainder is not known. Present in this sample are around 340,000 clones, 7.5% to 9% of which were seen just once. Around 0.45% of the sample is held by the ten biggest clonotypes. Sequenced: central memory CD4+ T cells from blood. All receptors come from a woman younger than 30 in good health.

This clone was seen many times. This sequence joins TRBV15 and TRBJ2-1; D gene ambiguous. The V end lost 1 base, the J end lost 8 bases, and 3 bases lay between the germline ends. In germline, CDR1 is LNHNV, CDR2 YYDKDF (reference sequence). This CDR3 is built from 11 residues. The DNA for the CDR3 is TGTGCCACCAGCAGAGGCCATGAGCAGTTCTTC. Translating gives CATSRGHEQFF.

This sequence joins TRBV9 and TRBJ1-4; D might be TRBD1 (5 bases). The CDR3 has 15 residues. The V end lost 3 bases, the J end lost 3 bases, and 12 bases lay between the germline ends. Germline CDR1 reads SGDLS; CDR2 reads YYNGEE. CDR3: CASSAAGRANEKLFF. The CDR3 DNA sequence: TGTGCCAGCAGCGCCGCAGGGCGGGCTAATGAAAAACTGTTTTTT. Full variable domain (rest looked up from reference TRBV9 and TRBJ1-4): DSGVTQTPKHLITATGQRVTLRCSPRSGDLSVYWYQQSLDQGLQFLIQYYNGEERAKGNILERFSAQQFPDLHSELNLSSLELGDSALYFCASSAAGRANEKLFFGSGTQLSVL.

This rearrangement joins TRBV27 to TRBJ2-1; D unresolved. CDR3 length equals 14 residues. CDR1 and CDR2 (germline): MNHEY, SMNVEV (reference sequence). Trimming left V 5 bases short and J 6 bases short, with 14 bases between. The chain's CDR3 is CASSTWTVGNEQFF. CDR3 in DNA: TGTGCCAGCAGTACATGGACCGTCGGCAATGAGCAGTTCTTC.

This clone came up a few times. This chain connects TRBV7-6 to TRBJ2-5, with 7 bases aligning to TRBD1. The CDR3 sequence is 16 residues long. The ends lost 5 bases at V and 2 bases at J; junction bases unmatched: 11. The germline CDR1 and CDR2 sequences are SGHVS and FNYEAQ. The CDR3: CASSQTWGRGQETQYF. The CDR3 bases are TGTGCCAGCAGCCAGACCTGGGGCAGGGGGCAAGAGACCCAGTACTTC.

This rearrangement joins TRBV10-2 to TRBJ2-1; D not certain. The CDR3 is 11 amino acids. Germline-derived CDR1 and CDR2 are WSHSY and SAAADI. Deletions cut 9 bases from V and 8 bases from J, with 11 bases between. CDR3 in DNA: TGCGCCAGTGCCCCCGTCCATGAGCAGTTCTTC. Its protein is CASAPVHEQFF.

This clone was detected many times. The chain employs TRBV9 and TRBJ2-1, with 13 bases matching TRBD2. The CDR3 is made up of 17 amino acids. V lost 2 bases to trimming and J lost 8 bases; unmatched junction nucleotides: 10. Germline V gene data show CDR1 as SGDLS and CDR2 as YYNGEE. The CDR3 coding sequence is TGTGCCAGCAGCGTGGGGACTAGCGGGATCAGGGGGTATGAGCAGTTCTTC. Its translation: CASSVGTSGIRGYEQFF.

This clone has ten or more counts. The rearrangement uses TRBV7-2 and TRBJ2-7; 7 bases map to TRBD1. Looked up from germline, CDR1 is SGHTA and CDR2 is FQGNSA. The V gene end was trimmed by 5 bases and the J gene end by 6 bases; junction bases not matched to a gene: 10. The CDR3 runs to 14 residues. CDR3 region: CASSPTTGIGEQYF. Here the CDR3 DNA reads TGTGCCAGCAGCCCGACGACAGGGATTGGCGAGCAGTACTTC.

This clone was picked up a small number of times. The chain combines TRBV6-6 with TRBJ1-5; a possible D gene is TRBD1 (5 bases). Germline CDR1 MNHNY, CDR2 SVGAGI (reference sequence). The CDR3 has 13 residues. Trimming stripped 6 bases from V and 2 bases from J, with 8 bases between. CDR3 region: CASRGDGNQPQHF. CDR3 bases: TGTGCCAGCAGAGGGGATGGCAATCAGCCCCAGCATTTT.

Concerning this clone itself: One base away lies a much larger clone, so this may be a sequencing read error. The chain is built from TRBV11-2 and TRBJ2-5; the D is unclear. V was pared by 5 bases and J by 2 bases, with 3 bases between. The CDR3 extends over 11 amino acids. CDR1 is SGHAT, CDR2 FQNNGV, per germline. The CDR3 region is CASSIQETQYF. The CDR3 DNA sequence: TGTGCCAGCAGCATTCAAGAGACCCAGTACTTC.